The rows below give T cell receptor beta chains drawn from one sample of a study of cytomegalovirus exposure and HLA in healthy donors. The assay was immunoSEQ multiplex PCR, and TCRdb's table has in-frame clones only and misses some. Of hundreds of thousands of clones listed, about 89% are singletons. The sequencing input was PBMCs. Receptors were obtained from a woman aged 18-35 years in good health and CMV-seronegative. CDR3s include the opening cysteine and the closing phenylalanine or tryptophan. The D gene is left open where the match is weak. The listing skips clone size in some rows; elsewhere it reads once, few, many or a size class.

TRBD2	TRBV11-3	TRBJ2-1	.	CASSFGGGYNEQFF	TGTGCCAGCAGCTTCGGGGGGGGGTACAATGAGCAGTTCTTC
.	TRBV4-1	TRBJ2-7	.	CASSQDYTTSYEQYF	TGCGCCAGCAGCCAAGATTATACAACCTCCTACGAGCAGTACTTC
.	TRBV7-9	TRBJ2-2	.	CASPPPISDMNTGELFF	TGTGCCAGCCCTCCTCCAATATCTGACATGAACACCGGGGAGCTGTTTTTT
.	TRBV11-3	TRBJ2-7	.	CASSFGGLSYEQYF	TGTGCCAGCAGCTTCGGGGGGCTCAGCTACGAGCAGTACTTC
TRBD2	TRBV5-1	TRBJ2-2	.	CASSSISGRYGTGELFF	TGCGCCAGCAGCTCGATTAGCGGGCGTTACGGTACCGGGGAGCTGTTTTTT
.	TRBV2	TRBJ1-5	.	CASSYGQNQPQHF	TGTGCCAGCAGTTACGGACAGAATCAGCCCCAGCATTTT
TRBD2	TRBV19	TRBJ2-1	.	CASSSRLAGYNEQFF	TGTGCCAGTAGTTCCAGACTAGCGGGGTACAATGAGCAGTTCTTC
.	TRBV9	TRBJ1-4	.	CASSRTVRLDSNEKLFF	TGTGCCAGCAGTCGTACGGTGAGGTTGGACAGCAATGAAAAACTGTTTTTT
.	TRBV7-2	TRBJ1-2	.	CASSEGVSNYGYTF	TGTGCCAGCAGCGAGGGGGTTTCTAACTATGGCTACACCTTC
TRBD2	TRBV30	TRBJ2-1	.	CALLTSGSLYEQFF	TGTGCCTTGCTGACTAGCGGGAGTTTGTATGAGCAGTTCTTC
TRBD1	TRBV27	TRBJ1-5	.	CASSLKGQGLVNQPQHF	TGTGCCAGCAGTCTAAAGGGACAGGGACTCGTCAATCAGCCCCAGCATTTT
TRBD1	TRBV5-1	TRBJ1-2	.	CASSSTGTGDGYTF	TGCGCCAGCAGCTCAACCGGGACAGGGGACGGCTACACCTTC
.	TRBV14	TRBJ2-2	few	CASSQMRSTGELFF	TGTGCCAGCAGCCAAATGAGAAGTACCGGGGAGCTGTTTTTT
TRBD2	TRBV4-3	TRBJ2-1	.	CASSQGGLADYNEQFF	TGCGCCAGCAGCCAGGGCGGACTAGCGGATTACAATGAGCAGTTCTTC
TRBD2	TRBV2	TRBJ2-7	.	CASSEGEGGRAYEQYF	TGTGCCAGCAGTGAGGGAGAGGGCGGGAGGGCCTACGAGCAGTACTTC
TRBD2	TRBV14	TRBJ2-1	.	CASSPTSNKPPEFF	TGTGCCAGCAGCCCGACTAGCAACAAACCCCCGGAGTTCTTC
.	TRBV5-1	TRBJ2-5	once	CASSRAGPPEKEQYF	TGCGCCAGCAGTCGAGCGGGCCCCCCGGAGAAGGAGCAGTACTTC
TRBD2	TRBV13	TRBJ2-7	.	CASSQQGTSGRPISYEQYF	TGTGCCAGCAGCCAACAGGGGACTAGCGGGCGACCGATCTCCTACGAGCAGTACTTC
.	TRBV5-1	TRBJ2-3	.	CASSLPGGTASTDTQYF	TGCGCCAGCAGCCTACCGGGAGGGACAGCTAGCACAGATACGCAGTATTTT
.	TRBV9	TRBJ1-3	.	CASSAQVLSGNTIYF	TGTGCCAGCAGCGCGCAGGTCCTCTCTGGAAACACCATATATTTT
TRBD1	TRBV6-6	TRBJ1-1	.	CASRQTGSGNTEAFF	TGTGCCAGCAGGCAGACAGGGTCTGGGAACACTGAAGCTTTCTTT
.	TRBV6-1	TRBJ1-6	.	CASSENVDFYNSPLHF	TGTGCCAGCAGTGAAAATGTCGACTTCTATAATTCACCCCTCCACTTT
.	TRBV5-1	TRBJ2-2	many	CASSTPIANTGELFF	TGCGCCAGCAGCACCCCGATAGCGAACACCGGGGAGCTGTTTTTT
.	TRBV6-5	TRBJ1-2	.	CASSYRESRLGYTF	TGTGCCAGCAGTTACCGCGAGTCCCGTCTCGGCTACACCTTC
.	TRBV10-1	TRBJ2-1	.	CASSERVSGATYNEQFF	TGCGCCAGCAGTGAAAGGGTTAGCGGAGCGACCTACAATGAGCAGTTCTTC
.	TRBV30	TRBJ1-5	.	CALGHSNQPQHF	TGTGCCCTGGGACACTCCAATCAGCCCCAGCATTTT
TRBD1	TRBV14	TRBJ2-2	.	CASSTDRGLNTGELFF	TGTGCCAGCAGCACGGACAGGGGGCTTAACACCGGGGAGCTGTTTTTT
TRBD2	TRBV6-5	TRBJ2-7	few	CASRPGLAGHEQYF	TGTGCCAGCAGGCCGGGACTAGCGGGACACGAGCAGTACTTC
TRBD1	TRBV7-6	TRBJ1-3	once	CASSLSTGGGNTIYF	TGTGCCAGCAGCTTATCGACAGGGGGGGGAAACACCATATATTTT
.	TRBV19	TRBJ2-7	.	CASSHRVSEQYF	TGTGCCAGTTCACACAGGGTTTCCGAGCAGTACTTC
.	TRBV10-3	TRBJ1-2	.	CAISASNYGYTF	TGTGCCATCAGTGCGTCTAACTATGGCTACACCTTC
TRBD1	TRBV6-1	TRBJ2-1	.	CASLARDSSYNEQFF	TGTGCCAGCCTGGCCCGGGACAGTTCCTACAATGAGCAGTTCTTC
.	TRBV10-1	TRBJ2-3	.	CASSINTDTQYF	TGCGCCAGCAGTATAAACACAGATACGCAGTATTTT
.	TRBV6-5	TRBJ1-4	.	CASSSRDVRVEKLFF	TGTGCCAGCAGTTCGCGGGACGTGCGTGTTGAAAAACTGTTTTTT
TRBD1	TRBV11-3	TRBJ1-1	.	CASSPGGTGGEAFF	TGTGCCAGCAGCCCCGGAGGGACAGGGGGTGAAGCTTTCTTT
.	TRBV15	TRBJ1-1	.	CATSRDLGLNTEAFF	TGTGCCACCAGCAGGGACTTGGGCTTGAACACTGAAGCTTTCTTT
.	TRBV5-1	TRBJ2-5	.	CASSPLTGVQETQYF	TGCGCCAGCAGCCCCCTGACTGGAGTCCAAGAGACCCAGTACTTC
TRBD2	TRBV2	TRBJ2-2	.	CASSALAGGTGELFF	TGTGCCAGCAGTGCTCTAGCGGGGGGGACCGGGGAGCTGTTTTTT
TRBD2	TRBV11-2	TRBJ2-2	once	CASSPGLAGGDTGELFF	TGTGCCAGCAGCCCGGGACTAGCGGGAGGGGATACCGGGGAGCTGTTTTTT
TRBD1	TRBV18	TRBJ2-1	.	CASSPNTAGQGNNEQFF	TGTGCCAGCTCACCAAATACTGCGGGACAGGGAAACAATGAGCAGTTCTTC
.	TRBV2	TRBJ2-1	.	CASTDSSSYNEQFF	TGTGCCAGCACTGACTCGAGCTCCTACAATGAGCAGTTCTTC
.	TRBV6-5	TRBJ2-7	.	CASSYSAGQSSYEQYF	TGTGCCAGCAGTTACTCGGCGGGCCAGAGCTCCTACGAGCAGTACTTC
.	TRBV4-3	TRBJ2-7	few	CASSQDKTERFATGYEQYF	TGCGCCAGCAGCCAAGATAAGACAGAGAGGTTTGCGACCGGGTACGAGCAGTACTTC